This passage covers 11 T cell receptor beta chains from one sample sequenced in a study of blood T cells in healthy people across ages. Sample-barcoded 5' priming and a J-beta primer mix drove a second PCR of about 6 to 12 cycles. TCRdb re-analysed the 5' RACE reads in MiXCR, keeping a single row per CDR3 protein. The data show 650,000 to 800,000 distinct CDR3 sequences, roughly 44% seen once. Sequenced input: blood. The receptors were gathered from a man aged 55 to 69 in good health.

The chain employs TRBV5-1 and TRBJ2-3; 10 bases are shared with TRBD2. Germline assignment: CDR1 SGHRS and CDR2 YFSETQ. The V and J ends lost 3 bases and 3 bases, in that order; junction bases with no gene match: 10. The CDR3 has 17 amino acids. The CDR3 coding sequence is TGCGCCAGCAGCTCCGATCTTAGCGGGGGGTTTACAGATACGCAGTATTTT. Translating gives CASSSDLSGGFTDTQYF.

In its sample, this clonotype was seen a few times. This chain links TRBV2 with TRBJ2-3, with TRBD2 matching 10 bases. This CDR3 comprises 15 residues. Germline CDR1 SNHLY, CDR2 FYNNEI. J lost 6 bases, V lost 6 bases, and 9 bases had no gene match. CDR3: CASRAGTSVGDTQYF. The CDR3 coding sequence is TGTGCCAGCAGAGCCGGGACTAGCGTTGGGGATACGCAGTATTTT.

The rearrangement joins TRBV7-9 to TRBJ1-1; a weak D match, TRBD1 (5 bases). The germline CDR1 and CDR2 sequences are SEHNR and FQNEAQ (reference sequence). CDR3 length equals 13 residues. V lost 6 bases and J lost 1, with 9 bases in between. CDR3 region: CASRLGGNTEAFF. DNA for the CDR3: TGTGCCAGCAGGTTGGGGGGGAACACTGAAGCTTTCTTT.

The DNA for the CDR3 is TGTGCCAGCAGTTACTCGAGTAATTATCGTGGACAGGGTATCAACGAGCAGTACTTC. Its protein product is CASSYSSNYRGQGINEQYF. The chain couples TRBV6-2 or TRBV6-3 to TRBJ2-7; 8 bases are a match to TRBD1. Trimming removed 0 bases from V and 5 bases from J; junction bases left unmatched: 18. The CDR3 length is 19 residues. CDR1 is MNHEY and CDR2 is SVGEGT in the germline V gene.

The V call is TRBV6-1, the J call TRBJ1-2, with TRBD1 as a possible D gene (5 bases). Germline CDR1 MNHNS, CDR2 SASEGT. Trimming took 4 bases from V and 3 from J, leaving 15 bases between them. The CDR3 is made up of 15 amino acids. The CDR3 DNA reads TGTGCCAGCAGTGCCCCGGGACTCCGGGACTATGGCTACACCTTC. It codes for CASSAPGLRDYGYTF.

The chain has TRBV7-8 and TRBJ2-5; TRBD1 might be the D (5 bases). The closer fit of TRBJ2-7 to the DNA end suggests the J call may be wrong. The CDR3 loop spans 13 amino acids. Germline V gene lookup returns CDR1 SGHVS and CDR2 FQNEAQ. Here the CDR3 reads CASSFGIGAEQYF. For the CDR3, the DNA is TGTGCCAGCAGCTTTGGGATAGGGGCCGAGCAGTACTTC.

This clonotype has only one observation. The chain is built from TRBV7-2 and TRBJ2-3; 12 nucleotides line up with TRBD2. Germline loops: CDR1 SGHTA, CDR2 FQGNSA. V was clipped by 5 bases and J by 6 bases; unmatched bases: 3. The CDR3 runs to 14 residues. CDR3 residues: CASSGTSGLDTQYF. The CDR3 DNA is TGTGCCAGCAGCGGGACTAGCGGGTTGGATACGCAGTATTTT.

Comment on this clonotype: A single base separates this from a much larger clone, so it may be a read error. The J gene is TRBJ1-2, the V gene TRBV10-3; 11 nucleotides match TRBD1. The length of the CDR3 is 14 residues. Germline V gives CDR1 ENHRY, CDR2 SYGVKD. The CDR3 sequence: CAMKGQGANDGYTF. In DNA form, the CDR3 reads TGTGCCATGAAAGGACAGGGGGCTAACGATGGCTACACCTTC.

This clonotype has a handful of counts. This chain uses TRBV7-2 with TRBJ2-7, with a tentative D call TRBD2 (7 bases). V lost 8 bases and J lost 6, with 17 bases in between. Germline lookup yields CDR1 SGHTA and CDR2 FQGNSA. CDR3 length: 13 amino acids. CDR3 DNA: TGTGCCAGCTCGAAGGGGGGGCTCCGCGAGCAGTACTTC. As protein: CASSKGGLREQYF.

The rearrangement joins TRBV6-5 to TRBJ1-2; 9 bases line up with TRBD1. This CDR3 comprises 14 residues. Unmatched junction bases numbered 3, after V lost 6 bases and J lost 1 base. CDR1 and CDR2 from the germline V gene are MNHEY and SVGAGI. The CDR3 here is CASSDRGVNYGYTF. CDR3 nucleotide sequence: TGTGCCAGCAGCGACAGGGGGGTTAACTATGGCTACACCTTC.

Comments on this clonotype: An end of the junction differs from the germline gene, which may be a read error. The J gene is TRBJ2-7, the V gene TRBV27; maybe TRBD1 (5 bases). Germline V CDR1 and CDR2: MNHEY, SMNVEV (reference sequence). The CDR3 runs 15 residues. CDR3 residues: CGSSLVLSQGYEQYF. Here the CDR3 DNA reads TGTGGCAGCAGTCTAGTCTTAAGCCAGGGCTACGAGCAGTACTTC.